The 16 T cell receptor beta chains below come from one sample, sequenced in a study of T cell changes during pregnancy in multiple sclerosis. Using immunoSEQ multiplex PCR, the repertoire was profiled, and TCRdb retains in-frame clones only, with some absent. The sample records around 63,000 clones, 85% to 95% being singletons. The specimen was CD8+ T cells from peripheral blood mononuclear cells, collected in the third trimester of pregnancy. The source is a female donor in good health, enrolled as a control in a pregnancy study.

The rearrangement uses TRBV19 and TRBJ2-4, with D maybe TRBD1 (5 bases). The CDR3 is made up of 16 amino acids. V was pared by 1 base and J by 0 bases, with 10 bases between. Per germline, CDR1 LNHDA and CDR2 SQIVND (reference sequence). CDR3 DNA: TGTGCCAGTAGTATAGGGACATTCGGAGCCAAAAACATTCAGTACTTC. Translating it yields CASSIGTFGAKNIQYF.

This sequence joins TRBV10-3 and TRBJ2-7; TRBD1 might be the D (6 bases). This CDR3 has 13 amino acids. Looked up from germline, CDR1 is ENHRY and CDR2 is SYGVKD. The V end lost 11 bases, the J end lost 2 bases, and 16 bases lay between the germline ends. The CDR3 DNA reads as TGTGCCGTAAGACCACAGGGCCCCTACGAGCAGTACTTC. It yields the protein CAVRPQGPYEQYF.

The V call is TRBV5-1, the J call TRBJ1-1; possibly TRBD1 for D (6 bases). The CDR3 spans 12 residues. Per germline, CDR1 SGHRS and CDR2 YFSETQ. With 6 bases removed from V and 3 bases from J, the gap between germline ends came to 9 bases. The CDR3, as DNA: TGCGCCAGCAAGGGGGTGGACACTGAAGCTTTCTTT. It is translated as CASKGVDTEAFF.

This clone is a singleton in its sample. This chain links TRBV11-3 with TRBJ1-1, with a tentative D call TRBD1 (6 bases). The germline V and J ends were trimmed by 5 bases and 5 bases, with 18 bases remaining between them. Per germline, CDR1 SGHNT and CDR2 YENEEA. The length of the CDR3 is 15 residues. CDR3 bases: TGTGCCAGCAGCCGCAGCCCGGGGGGGCGGACTGAAGCTTTCTTT. This sequence encodes CASSRSPGGRTEAFF.

This clone showed up just once. The genes are TRBV6-6 and TRBJ2-5; TRBD2 might be the D (5 bases). The germline V gene encodes CDR1 MNHNY and CDR2 SVGAGI (reference sequence). The length of the CDR3 is 12 residues. V shed 6 bases and J shed 2 bases, with 7 bases lying between them. The CDR3 reads CASRRAQETQYF. In DNA, the CDR3 is TGTGCCAGCAGGCGGGCACAAGAGACCCAGTACTTC.

The chain employs TRBV13 and TRBJ2-3; TRBD2 agrees at 11 bases. The CDR3 extends over 14 amino acids. Germline V gene lookup returns CDR1 PRHDT and CDR2 FYEKMQ (reference sequence). V lost 3 bases and J lost 7; bases outside the gene matches: 3. Here the CDR3 DNA reads TGTGCCAGCAGCTTTAGCGGGGGGGCAAATACGCAGTATTTT. Amino acids: CASSFSGGANTQYF.

The chain carries TRBV27 and TRBJ2-5; D perhaps matches TRBD1 (6 bases). The CDR3 runs 13 residues. Germline V gene lookup returns CDR1 MNHEY and CDR2 SMNVEV (reference sequence). V lost 2 bases, J lost 5 bases, and 9 bases lay in between. CDR3 sequence: CASSLTGYETQYF. The CDR3 region has the DNA TGTGCCAGCAGTTTAACAGGGTACGAGACCCAGTACTTC.

This rearrangement joins TRBV4-2 to TRBJ1-3, with 9 bases that match TRBD1. Losses at the gene ends were 4 bases for V and 4 bases for J; bases not matched to a gene: 5. CDR3 length: 15 amino acids. Per germline, CDR1 LGHNA and CDR2 YNFKEQ. The CDR3 bases are TGTGCCAGCAGCCCGGGACAGGGTATCGGAAACACCATATATTTT. The encoded protein is CASSPGQGIGNTIYF.

The gene calls are TRBV7-9 and TRBJ1-2, with TRBD1 identical over 8 bases. V trimming: 5 bases; J trimming: 4 bases; junction bases outside the gene matches: 9. Germline V gives CDR1 SEHNR, CDR2 FQNEAQ (reference sequence). This CDR3 contains 15 residues. CDR3 bases: TGTGCCAGCAGCCTAGGGACAGGCGAACCCTATGGCTACACCTTC. It translates to CASSLGTGEPYGYTF.

The chain employs TRBV5-6 and TRBJ2-3; 12 bases are shared with TRBD2. V gave up 4 bases and J gave up 4 bases; unmatched junction bases: 4. Germline V CDR1 and CDR2: SGHDT, YYEEEE. The CDR3 runs to 15 residues. CDR3 residues: CASSPRTSGADTQYF. DNA of the CDR3: TGTGCCAGCAGCCCTCGGACTAGCGGGGCAGATACGCAGTATTTT.

V gene TRBV2 combines with J gene TRBJ1-1, with TRBD1 matching 8 bases. The CDR3 loop spans 14 amino acids. Unmatched junction bases numbered 4, after V lost 1 base and J lost 6 bases. Germline-derived CDR1 and CDR2 are SNHLY and FYNNEI. In DNA, the CDR3 is TGTGCCAGCAGTGAAGGGACAGGGTCCCCTGAAGCTTTCTTT. It translates to CASSEGTGSPEAFF.

The J gene is TRBJ2-3, the V gene TRBV20-1; D is unclear. V lost 4 bases, J lost 2 bases, and 4 bases lay in between. Germline V lookup: CDR1 DFQATT, CDR2 SNEGSKA (reference sequence). The CDR3 runs to 11 residues. The CDR3 here is CSATSTDTQYF. DNA of the CDR3: TGCAGTGCTACCTCCACAGATACGCAGTATTTT.

J is TRBJ1-1 and V is TRBV6-5; weak D call: TRBD1 (6 bases). The V gene's germline CDR1 is MNHEY and CDR2 SVGAGI. Trimming pared 6 bases from V and 3 bases from J, leaving 11 bases between. The CDR3 runs to 13 residues. CDR3 coding DNA: TGTGCCAGCAGCGAACAGGGCTACACTGAAGCTTTCTTT. The encoded protein is CASSEQGYTEAFF.

The chain uses TRBV5-6 and TRBJ2-2; 8 bases align to TRBD1. V dropped 2 bases and J dropped 5; count of bases not matched to a gene: 8. Germline V gives CDR1 SGHDT, CDR2 YYEEEE. This CDR3 contains 16 residues. CDR3 amino acids: CASSLEDRGWTGELFF. The CDR3 DNA is TGTGCCAGCAGCTTAGAAGACAGGGGATGGACCGGGGAGCTGTTTTTT.

The rearrangement links TRBV4-3 to TRBJ2-1, with D tentatively TRBD2 (5 bases). CDR1 and CDR2 (germline): LGHNA, YSLEER. The V end lost 3 bases, the J end lost 6 bases, and 12 bases lay between the germline ends. CDR3 length: 14 amino acids. Here the CDR3 reads CASSQGTTSNEQFF. DNA of the CDR3: TGCGCCAGCAGCCAGGGCACTACTAGCAATGAGCAGTTCTTC.

This rearrangement joins TRBV2 to TRBJ2-3; 16 bases are a match to TRBD2. CDR1 is SNHLY and CDR2 is FYNNEI in the germline V gene. The length of the CDR3 is 17 residues. V was clipped by 9 bases and J by 3 bases; unmatched bases: 9. The CDR3 spells CARTGLAGGQGTDTQYF. CDR3 nucleotide sequence: TGTGCCAGAACGGGACTAGCGGGGGGGCAGGGGACAGATACGCAGTATTTT.